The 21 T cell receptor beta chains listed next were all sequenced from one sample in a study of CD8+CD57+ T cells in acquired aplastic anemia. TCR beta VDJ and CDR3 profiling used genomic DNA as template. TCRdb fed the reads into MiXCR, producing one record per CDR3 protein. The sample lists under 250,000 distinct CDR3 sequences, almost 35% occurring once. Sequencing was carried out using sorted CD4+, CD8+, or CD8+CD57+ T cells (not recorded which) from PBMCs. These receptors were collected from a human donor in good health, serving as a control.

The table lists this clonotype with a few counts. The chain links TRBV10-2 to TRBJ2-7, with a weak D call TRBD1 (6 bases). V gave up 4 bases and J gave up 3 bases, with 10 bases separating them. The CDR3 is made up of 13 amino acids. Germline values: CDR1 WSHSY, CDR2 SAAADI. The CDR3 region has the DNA TGCGCCAGCAGTGTCCAGGGGAACTACGAGCAGTACTTC. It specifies CASSVQGNYEQYF.

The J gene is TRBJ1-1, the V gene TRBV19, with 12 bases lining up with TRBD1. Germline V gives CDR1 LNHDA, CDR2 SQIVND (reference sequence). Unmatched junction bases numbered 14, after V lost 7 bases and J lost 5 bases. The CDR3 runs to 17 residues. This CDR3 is CASTYGTGGGRGTEAFF. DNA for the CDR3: TGTGCCAGTACCTACGGGACAGGGGGCGGGAGAGGAACTGAAGCTTTCTTT. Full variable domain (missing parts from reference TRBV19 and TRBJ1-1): DGGITQSPKYLFRKEGQNVTLSCEQNLNHDAMYWYRQDPGQGLRLIYYSQIVNDFQKGDIAEGYSVSREKKESFPLTVTSAQKNPTAFYLCASTYGTGGGRGTEAFFGQGTRLTVV.

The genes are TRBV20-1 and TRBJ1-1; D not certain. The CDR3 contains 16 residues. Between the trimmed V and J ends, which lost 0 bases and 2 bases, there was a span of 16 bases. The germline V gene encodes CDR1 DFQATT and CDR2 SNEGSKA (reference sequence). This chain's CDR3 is CSARDLVGRVNTEAFF. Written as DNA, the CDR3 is TGCAGTGCTAGAGATCTCGTGGGAAGAGTAAACACTGAAGCTTTCTTT.

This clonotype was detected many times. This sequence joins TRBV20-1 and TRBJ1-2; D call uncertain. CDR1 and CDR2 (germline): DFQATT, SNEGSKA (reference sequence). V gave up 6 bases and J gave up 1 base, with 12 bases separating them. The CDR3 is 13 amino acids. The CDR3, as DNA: TGCAGTGCGACTGACACGCGTAACTATGGCTACACCTTC. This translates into CSATDTRNYGYTF.

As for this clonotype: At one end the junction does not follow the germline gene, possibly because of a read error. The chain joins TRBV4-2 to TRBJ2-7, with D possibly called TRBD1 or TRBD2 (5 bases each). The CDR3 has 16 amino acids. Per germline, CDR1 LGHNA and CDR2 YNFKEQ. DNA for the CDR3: TGTGCCAGCAGGCAAGTTTCAGGGACCAATTCTTACAAGCAGTACTTC. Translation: CASRQVSGTNSYKQYF.

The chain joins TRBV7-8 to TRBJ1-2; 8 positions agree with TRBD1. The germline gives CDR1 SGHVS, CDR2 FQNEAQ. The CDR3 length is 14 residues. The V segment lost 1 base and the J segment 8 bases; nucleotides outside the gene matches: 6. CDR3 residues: CASSLVGAGGGYTF. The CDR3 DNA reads TGTGCCAGCAGCTTAGTGGGGGCAGGGGGCGGCTACACCTTC.

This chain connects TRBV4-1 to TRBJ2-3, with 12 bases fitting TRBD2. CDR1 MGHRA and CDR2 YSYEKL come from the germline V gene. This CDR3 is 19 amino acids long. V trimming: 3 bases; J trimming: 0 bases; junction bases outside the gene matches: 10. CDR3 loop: CASSHYGLAGPRSTDTQYF. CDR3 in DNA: TGCGCCAGCAGCCACTATGGACTAGCGGGACCTCGGAGCACAGATACGCAGTATTTT.

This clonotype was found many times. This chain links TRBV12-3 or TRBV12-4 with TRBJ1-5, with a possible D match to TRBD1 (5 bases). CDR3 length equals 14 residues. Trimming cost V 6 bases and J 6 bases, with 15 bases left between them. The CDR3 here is CASSLRQGSQPQHF. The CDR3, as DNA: TGTGCCAGCAGCCTTCGTCAGGGTAGTCAGCCCCAGCATTTT.

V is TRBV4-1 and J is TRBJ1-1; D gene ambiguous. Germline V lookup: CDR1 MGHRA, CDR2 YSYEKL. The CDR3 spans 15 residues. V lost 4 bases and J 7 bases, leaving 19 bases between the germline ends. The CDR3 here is CASSRVWVQYGEAFF. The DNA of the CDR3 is TGCGCCAGCAGCCGAGTTTGGGTACAGTATGGTGAAGCTTTCTTT.

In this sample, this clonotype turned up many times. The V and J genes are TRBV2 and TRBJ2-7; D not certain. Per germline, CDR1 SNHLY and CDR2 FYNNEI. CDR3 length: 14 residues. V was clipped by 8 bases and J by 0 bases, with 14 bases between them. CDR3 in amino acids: CASRWFESSYEQYF. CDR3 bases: TGTGCCAGCCGCTGGTTTGAGAGCTCCTACGAGCAGTACTTC.

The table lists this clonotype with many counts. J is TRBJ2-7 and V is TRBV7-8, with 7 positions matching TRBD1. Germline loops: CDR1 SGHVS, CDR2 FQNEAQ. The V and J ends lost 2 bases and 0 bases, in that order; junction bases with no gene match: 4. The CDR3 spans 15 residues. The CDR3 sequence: CASSLNRGNSYEQYF. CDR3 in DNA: TGTGCCAGCAGCTTAAACAGGGGTAACTCCTACGAGCAGTACTTC.

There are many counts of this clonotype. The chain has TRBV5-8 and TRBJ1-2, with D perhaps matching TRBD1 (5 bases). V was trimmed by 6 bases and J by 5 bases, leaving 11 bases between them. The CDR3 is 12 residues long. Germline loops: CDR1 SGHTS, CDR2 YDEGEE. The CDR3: CASTSWGYGYTF. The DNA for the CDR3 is TGTGCCAGCACCTCTTGGGGGTATGGCTACACCTTC. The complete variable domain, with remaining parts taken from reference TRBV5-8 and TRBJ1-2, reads EAGVTQSPTHLIKTRGQQATLRCSPISGHTSVYWYQQALGLGLQFLLWYDEGEERNRGNFPPRFSGRQFPNYSSELNVNALELEDSALYLCASTSWGYGYTFGSGTRLTVV.

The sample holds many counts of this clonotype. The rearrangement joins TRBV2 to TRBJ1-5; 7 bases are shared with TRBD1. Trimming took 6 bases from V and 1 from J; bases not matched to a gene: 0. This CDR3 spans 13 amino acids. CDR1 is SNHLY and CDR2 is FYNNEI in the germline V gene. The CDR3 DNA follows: TGTGCCAGCAGGGGACAGAGCAATCAGCCCCAGCATTTT. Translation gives CASRGQSNQPQHF. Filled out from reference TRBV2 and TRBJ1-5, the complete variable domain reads EPEVTQTPSHQVTQMGQEVILRCVPISNHLYFYWYRQILGQKVEFLVSFYNNEISEKSEIFDDQFSVERPDGSNFTLKIRSTKLEDSAMYFCASRGQSNQPQHFGDGTRLSIL.

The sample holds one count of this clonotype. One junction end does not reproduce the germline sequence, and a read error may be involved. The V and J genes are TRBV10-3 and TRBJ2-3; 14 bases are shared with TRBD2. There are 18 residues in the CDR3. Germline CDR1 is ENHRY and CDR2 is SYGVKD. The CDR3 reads CAISEPGTSGSGTDTRYF. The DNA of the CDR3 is TGTGCCATCAGTGAGCCTGGGACTAGCGGGAGTGGGACAGATACGCGGTATTTT.

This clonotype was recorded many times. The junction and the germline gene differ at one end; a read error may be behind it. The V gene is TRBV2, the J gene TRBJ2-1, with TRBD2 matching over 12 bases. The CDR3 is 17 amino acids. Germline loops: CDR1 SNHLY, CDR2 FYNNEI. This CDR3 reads CASTELAGGGAYDEQFF. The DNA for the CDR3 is TGTGCCAGCACTGAACTAGCGGGAGGAGGGGCTTACGATGAGCAGTTCTTC. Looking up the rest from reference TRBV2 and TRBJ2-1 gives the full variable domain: EPEVTQTPSHQVTQMGQEVILRCVPISNHLYFYWYRQILGQKVEFLVSFYNNEISEKSEIFDDQFSVERPDGSNFTLKIRSTKLEDSAMYFCASTELAGGGAYDEQFFGPGTRLTVL.

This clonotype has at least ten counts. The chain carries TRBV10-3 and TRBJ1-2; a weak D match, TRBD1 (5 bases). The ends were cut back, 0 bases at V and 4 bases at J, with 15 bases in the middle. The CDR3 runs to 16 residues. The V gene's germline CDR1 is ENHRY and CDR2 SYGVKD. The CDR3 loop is CAISESGPGSFYGYTF. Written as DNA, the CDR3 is TGTGCCATCAGTGAGTCGGGGCCGGGATCCTTCTATGGCTACACCTTC.

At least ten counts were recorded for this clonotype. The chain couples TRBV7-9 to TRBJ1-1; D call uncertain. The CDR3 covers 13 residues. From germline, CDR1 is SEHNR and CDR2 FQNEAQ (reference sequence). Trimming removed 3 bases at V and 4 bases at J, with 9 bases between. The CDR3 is CASSFGLGTEAFF. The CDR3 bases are TGTGCCAGCAGCTTTGGACTGGGCACTGAAGCTTTCTTT.

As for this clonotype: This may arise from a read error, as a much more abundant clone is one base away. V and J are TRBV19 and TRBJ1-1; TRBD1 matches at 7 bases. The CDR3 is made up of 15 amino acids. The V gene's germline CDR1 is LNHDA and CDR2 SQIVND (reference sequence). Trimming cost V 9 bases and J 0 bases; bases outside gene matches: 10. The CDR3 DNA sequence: TGTGCCAGCGGCTCCCTGGGACAGTTGAACACTGAAGCTTTCTTT. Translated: CASGSLGQLNTEAFF. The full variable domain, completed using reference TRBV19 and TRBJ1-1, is DGGITQSPKYLFRKEGQNVTLSCEQNLNHDAMYWYRQDPGQGLRLIYYSQIVNDFQKGDIAEGYSVSREKKESFPLTVTSAQKNPTAFYLCASGSLGQLNTEAFFGQGTRLTVV.

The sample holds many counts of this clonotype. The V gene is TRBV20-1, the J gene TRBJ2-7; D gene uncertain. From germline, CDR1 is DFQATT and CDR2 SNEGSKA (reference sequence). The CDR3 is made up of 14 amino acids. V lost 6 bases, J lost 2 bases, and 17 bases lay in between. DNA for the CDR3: TGCAGTGCCCCACTCGTATCGACACCCTACGAGCAGTACTTC. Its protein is CSAPLVSTPYEQYF.

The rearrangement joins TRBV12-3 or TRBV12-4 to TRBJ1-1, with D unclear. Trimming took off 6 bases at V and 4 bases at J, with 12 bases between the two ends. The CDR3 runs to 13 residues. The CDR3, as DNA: TGTGCCAGCAGGGGCGGACTGGGCACTGAAGCTTTCTTT. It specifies CASRGGLGTEAFF.

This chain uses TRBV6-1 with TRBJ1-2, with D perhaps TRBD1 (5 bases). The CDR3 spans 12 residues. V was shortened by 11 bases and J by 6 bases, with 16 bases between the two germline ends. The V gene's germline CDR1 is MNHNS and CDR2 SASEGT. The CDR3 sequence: CAAQGSVDGYTF. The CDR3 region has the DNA TGTGCCGCCCAGGGATCGGTGGATGGCTACACCTTC.